The rows below give T cell receptor beta chains drawn from one sample of a study of blood T cells in healthy people across ages. TCRdb itself ran the 5' RACE reads through MiXCR, one entry per CDR3 protein. Of about 680,000 distinct CDR3 sequences detected, around 48% appear once; the ten largest clones hold about a third. The specimen sequenced was blood. The receptor set was obtained from a woman in her fifties or sixties in good health. The CDR3 runs from the conserved cysteine through the conserved F or W. D genes are given only for firm matches. Clone size is given for some rows only: seen once, a few or many times, or a class if the clone is expanded.

j_call v_call clone_size d_call cdr3_nt cdr3_aa
TRBJ1-4 TRBV2 - - TGTGCCAGCCTAGTCGGGGGAGTTACTAATGAAAAACTGTTTTTT CASLVGGVTNEKLFF
TRBJ2-1 TRBV28 - - TGTGCCAGCAGTTTCATAGGAATTAAGTTCTTC CASSFIGIKFF
TRBJ2-1 TRBV9 - TRBD1 TGTGCCAGCAGCGCCGACAGGGGCTCCTACGATGAGCAGTTCTTC CASSADRGSYDEQFF
TRBJ2-3 TRBV3-1 - TRBD1 TGTGCCAGCAGCCGACAGAGACCGGGACAGGCAGATACGCAGTATTTT CASSRQRPGQADTQYF
TRBJ2-5 TRBV3-1 - TRBD1 TGTGCCAGCAGCCAAGGGACAGGGGTGAAGACCCAGTACTTC CASSQGTGVKTQYF
TRBJ1-4 TRBV11-2 - - TGTGCCAGCAGCTTAGCAGGGAGAGGTGGTGAAAAACTGTTTTTT CASSLAGRGGEKLFF
TRBJ2-6 TRBV4-3 - - TGCGCCAGCAGCCATGACTACAGGGAGGGCTCTGGGGCCAACGTCCTGACTTTC CASSHDYREGSGANVLTF
TRBJ2-1 TRBV6-5 - TRBD1 TGTGCCTCCAGAGGGGGCTGGGGAGAGCAGTTCTTC CASRGGWGEQFF
TRBJ2-1 TRBV12-3/TRBV12-4 - - TGTGCCAGCAGGGCGGGGTTTCATGAGCAGTTCTTC CASRAGFHEQFF
TRBJ2-1 TRBV27 - - TGTGCCAGCAGCCGAATTTCGGTTCAGGGGAATGAGCAGTTCTTC CASSRISVQGNEQFF
TRBJ2-4 TRBV2 - TRBD2 TGTGCCAGGGAGCGGGAGGCCTACAAGCAGTACTTC CAREREAYKQYF
TRBJ1-6 TRBV20-1 - - TGCAGTGCTAGGGGGGGGGCAGAATTGGGCCGATGGGGTTCACCCCTCCACTTT CSARGGAELGRWGSPLHF
TRBJ2-3 TRBV3-1 - - TGTGCCAGCAGCCACCTCGGGGATACGCAGTATTTT CASSHLGDTQYF
TRBJ2-1 TRBV6-2/TRBV6-3 - TRBD1 TGTGCCAGCAGTTACCTGGTCGGGACAGGGGACAATGAGCAGTTCTTC CASSYLVGTGDNEQFF
TRBJ2-7 TRBV6-5 few - TGTGCCAGCAGTCTCCGGGACGGCACCTACGAGCAGTACTTC CASSLRDGTYEQYF
TRBJ1-2 TRBV4-3 - - TGCGCCAGCAGCCAAGAAATAGGGAACTATGGCTACACCTTC CASSQEIGNYGYTF
TRBJ1-5 TRBV6-1 - TRBD1 TGTGCCAGCAGTGAAAACAGGGGGAGGAATCAGCCCCAGCATTTT CASSENRGRNQPQHF
TRBJ2-7 TRBV4-2 - TRBD1 TGTGCCAGCAGCCAAGGCGGGGACAGGGTTCGCGAGCAGTACTTC CASSQGGDRVREQYF
TRBJ2-7 TRBV6-1 - TRBD2 TGTGCCAGTCTAATGAGACTAGCGGGAGGGATGGGGTACAATGAGCAGTACTTC CASLMRLAGGMGYNEQYF
TRBJ2-2 TRBV5-1 few - TGCGCCAGCAGCTTGTTGGCAGGGCAAGGCACCGGGGAGCTGTTTTTT CASSLLAGQGTGELFF
TRBJ2-7 TRBV10-3 - TRBD2 TGTGCCATCAGTGAGTTACTTGGACTAGTTGAGCAGTACTTC CAISELLGLVEQYF
TRBJ1-4 TRBV20-1 - - TGCAGTGCTAGTAAGGCGGCAGGGTTCCTTGCAACTAATGAAAAACTGTTTTTT CSASKAAGFLATNEKLFF
TRBJ2-3 TRBV5-1 - - TGCGCCAGCAAATCAGGGGCCCCCGCAGATACGCAGTATTTT CASKSGAPADTQYF
TRBJ2-7 TRBV7-9 - - TGTGCCAGCAGCCCTAGGACGGACGAGCAGTACTTC CASSPRTDEQYF
TRBJ2-5 TRBV27 - - TGTGCCAGCAGTTTACGTACAGGGATGGAGACCCAGTACTTC CASSLRTGMETQYF
TRBJ2-5 TRBV7-9 - - TGTGCCAGCAGCGTAGGGACACCCGTCGGGGAGACCCAGTACTTC CASSVGTPVGETQYF
TRBJ2-3 TRBV12-3/TRBV12-4 - - TGTGCCAGCCACCTGACCAGGGTTGGGGCAGATACGCAGTATTTT CASHLTRVGADTQYF
TRBJ2-1 TRBV30 - TRBD2 TGTGCCTGGAGTCTTGGTCTAGCGGTCGACAATGAGCAGTTCTTC CAWSLGLAVDNEQFF
TRBJ2-1 TRBV6-2/TRBV6-3 - TRBD2 TGTGCCAGCAGTCCCCCTTATAGCGGGAGTCGGTCCTACAATGAGCAGTTCTTC CASSPPYSGSRSYNEQFF
TRBJ2-1 TRBV12-3/TRBV12-4 - TRBD2 TGTGCCAGCAGTCCCAGACAGGTGGGGACTAGCGGGAATTGGCAGTTCTTC CASSPRQVGTSGNWQFF
TRBJ1-6 TRBV6-6 many - TGTGCCAGCAGCCAAGGGAGCTCCTATAATTCACCCCTCCACTTT CASSQGSSYNSPLHF
TRBJ2-7 TRBV28 few - TGTGCCAGCAGTTTATACAGGGTAGGGATCGAGCAGTACTTC CASSLYRVGIEQYF
TRBJ2-7 TRBV20-1 few - TGCAGTGCTAGAAACAGCGGGTACTCCTACGAGCAGTACTTC CSARNSGYSYEQYF
TRBJ1-1 TRBV6-1 - TRBD1 TGTGCCAGCAGGAGGGAACCAACCGGGACAGGGGGCCGTGGCACTGAAGCTTTCTTT CASRREPTGTGGRGTEAFF
TRBJ1-1 TRBV27 many - TGTGCCAGCAGTTCGTCGCGGACTGAAGCTTTCTTT CASSSSRTEAFF
TRBJ2-7 TRBV7-9 - - TGTGCCAGCAGCTCACTCGGGTCGGGTGAGCAGTACTTC CASSSLGSGEQYF
TRBJ2-1 TRBV5-1 - TRBD2 TGCGCCAGCAGTTGGCTAGCGGGAGAGAGGAATGAGCAGTTCTTC CASSWLAGERNEQFF
TRBJ2-1 TRBV27 many - TGTGCCAGCAGTTTACAGGGAACGAGGCCTGAGCAGTTCTTC CASSLQGTRPEQFF
TRBJ2-7 TRBV12-3/TRBV12-4 - TRBD1 TGTGCCAGCAGGCAACAGGGGTACGAGCAGTACTTC CASRQQGYEQYF
TRBJ2-7 TRBV2 few - TGTGCCAGCAGTGACGGGGCGGTTACCTACGAGCAGTACTTC CASSDGAVTYEQYF
TRBJ2-4 TRBV9 - TRBD2 TGTGCCAGCAGCGTAGGAGGACTAGCTGAAGGGGATCAGTACTTC CASSVGGLAEGDQYF
TRBJ1-2 TRBV7-9 - - TGTGCCAGCAGTTTAGCAAACAGGCGGTTATATGGCTACACCTTC CASSLANRRLYGYTF
TRBJ2-1 TRBV20-1 many TRBD2 TGCAGTGCTAGACCCCGGACTAGCGGGAGAGGTTTTTCCTACAATGAGCAGTTCTTC CSARPRTSGRGFSYNEQFF
TRBJ2-6 TRBV28 - - TGTGCCAGCAGTTCAGGGGCAGTTGGAGTTCAGTCCGGGGCCAACGTCCTGACTTTC CASSSGAVGVQSGANVLTF
TRBJ2-7 TRBV6-2/TRBV6-3 - TRBD1 TGTGCCAGCAATCGGCAGGGGGCCTACGAGCAGTACTTC CASNRQGAYEQYF
TRBJ1-6 TRBV12-3/TRBV12-4 - TRBD1 TGTGCCAGCAGAAAATCTACAGGGGCGAATTCACCCCTCCACTTT CASRKSTGANSPLHF
TRBJ2-5 TRBV6-2/TRBV6-3 - TRBD1 TGTGCCAGCACCTCATACCGGGACAGAAAAGAGACCCAGTACTTC CASTSYRDRKETQYF
TRBJ2-1 TRBV20-1 few TRBD2 TGCAGTGCTTTCGGACTAGGCAATGAGCAGTTCTTC CSAFGLGNEQFF
TRBJ2-5 TRBV7-2 - - TGTGCCAGCAGCTTACAAGGGGCGAGGGAGACCCAGTACTTC CASSLQGARETQYF
TRBJ2-1 TRBV9 few - TGTGCCAGCAGCGAGACCGAGTTGTATGAGCAGTTCTTC CASSETELYEQFF
TRBJ2-1 TRBV29-1 - - TGCAGCGTTGATTTTGGGCATGAGCAGTTCTTC CSVDFGHEQFF
TRBJ2-7 TRBV2 - - TGTGCCAGCAGTGAATTGGGGGATCGCTACAATGAGCAGTACTTC CASSELGDRYNEQYF
TRBJ1-5 TRBV25-1 - - TGTGCCAGCAGCGAGGAGGGGAGACGACAGCCCCAGCATTTT CASSEEGRRQPQHF